Following are 5 T cell receptor beta chains from one sample sequenced in a study of glioma-infiltrating T cells after dendritic cell vaccination. Produced via immunoSEQ multiplex PCR; TCRdb's table is partial and in-frame only. The table shows around 96,000 clones, with about four fifths occurring only once. The starting material was blood, obtained before dendritic cell vaccination. All receptors come from a human donor with glioblastoma.

This clone appeared a single time. The genes are TRBV6-5 and TRBJ1-1, with D tentatively TRBD1 (5 bases). Deletions cut 0 bases from V and 4 bases from J, with 12 bases between. Germline lookup yields CDR1 MNHEY and CDR2 SVGAGI. The CDR3 sequence is 15 residues long. CDR3 residues: CASSYSGAYTTEAFF. The CDR3 bases are TGTGCCAGCAGTTACTCTGGGGCTTATACCACTGAAGCTTTCTTT.

This clone was observed a few times. The rearrangement uses TRBV11-2 and TRBJ2-7; tentatively, D is TRBD1 (6 bases). This CDR3 region has 13 residues. CDR1 is SGHAT, CDR2 FQNNGV, per germline. V lost 2 bases to trimming and J lost 6 bases, with 11 bases between them. CDR3 coding DNA: TGTGCCAGCAGCTTAACTACAGGGTCCGAGCAGTACTTC. It specifies CASSLTTGSEQYF.

Only one count was recorded for this clone. The CDR3 region has the DNA TGTGCCAGCAGCGCCCCTAGCGAGACCACAGATACGCAGTATTTT. Residues: CASSAPSETTDTQYF. V and J are TRBV9 and TRBJ2-3; D possibly corresponds to TRBD2 (6 bases). The CDR3 covers 15 residues. The V gene's germline CDR1 is SGDLS and CDR2 YYNGEE. Trimming took off 3 bases at V and 2 bases at J, with 13 bases between the two ends.

The gene calls are TRBV19 and TRBJ2-7; 8 bases agree with TRBD2. The CDR3 is 16 residues long. Germline loops: CDR1 LNHDA, CDR2 SQIVND (reference sequence). J was trimmed by 7 bases and V by 3 bases; bases with no gene match: 14. This chain's CDR3 is CASSIFYSGDPLEQYF. DNA for the CDR3: TGTGCCAGTAGTATCTTCTATAGCGGGGACCCCCTGGAGCAGTACTTC.

The gene calls are TRBV5-1 and TRBJ1-2, with D maybe TRBD1 (5 bases). This CDR3 contains 13 residues. Germline lookup yields CDR1 SGHRS and CDR2 YFSETQ. V was cut by 0 bases and J by 9 bases, with 12 bases left in between. CDR3: CASSLEAGTRYTF. CDR3 DNA: TGCGCCAGCAGCTTGGAGGCAGGGACTCGCTACACCTTC.